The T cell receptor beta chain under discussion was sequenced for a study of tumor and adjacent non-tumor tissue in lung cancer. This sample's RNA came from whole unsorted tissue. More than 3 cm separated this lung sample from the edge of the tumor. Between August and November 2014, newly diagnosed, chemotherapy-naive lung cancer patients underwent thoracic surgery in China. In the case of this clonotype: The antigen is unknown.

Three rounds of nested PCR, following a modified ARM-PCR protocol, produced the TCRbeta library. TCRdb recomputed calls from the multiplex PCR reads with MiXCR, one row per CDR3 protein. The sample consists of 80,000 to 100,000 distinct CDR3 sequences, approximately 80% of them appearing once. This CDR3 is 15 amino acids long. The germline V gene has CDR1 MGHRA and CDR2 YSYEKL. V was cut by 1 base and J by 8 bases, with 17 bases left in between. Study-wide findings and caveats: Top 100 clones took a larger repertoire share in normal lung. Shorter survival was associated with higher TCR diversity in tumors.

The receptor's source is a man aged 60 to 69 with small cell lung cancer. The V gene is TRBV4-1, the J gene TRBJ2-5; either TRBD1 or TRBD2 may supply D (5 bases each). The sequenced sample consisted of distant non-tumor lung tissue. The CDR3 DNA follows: TGCGCCAGCAGCCAAGCGCCAGAGGGGTGGGATACCCAGTACTTC. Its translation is CASSQAPEGWDTQYF.